Described below is a single T cell receptor (beta chain) sequence and its context. The antigen remains unidentified. This record belongs to a study of post-analysis software for immune sequencing data. Across the whole study: Relapsing-remitting, secondary progressive and progressive-relapsing forms made up the multiple sclerosis disease courses.

cDNA libraries for TCR beta contained unique molecular identifiers. The yield from around 1 to 10 million T cells was approximately 500,000 cDNA molecules in total. From the PCR reads, TCRdb called clonotypes with MiXCR, one entry per CDR3 protein. The data show about 760,000 distinct CDR3 sequences, with less than 35% seen just once and under 0.7% held by the top ten. Study-level points and caveats: Roughly 5 TRBV segments, TRBV5-6, TRBV5-1 and TRBV20-1 among them, were found more frequent in patients than controls.

The CDR3 sequence is 15 residues long. Trimming left V 1 base short and J 2 bases short, with 11 bases between. CDR1 MNHEY and CDR2 SVGAGI come from the germline V gene. The chain employs TRBV6-5 and TRBJ1-2, with D unresolved. Sequences were obtained from blood. This clonotype originated in a girl between 5 and 17 years old with multiple sclerosis. The CDR3 is CASSYFGESNYGYTF. CDR3 DNA sequence: TGTGCCAGCAGTTACTTCGGGGAATCAAACTATGGCTACACCTTC.